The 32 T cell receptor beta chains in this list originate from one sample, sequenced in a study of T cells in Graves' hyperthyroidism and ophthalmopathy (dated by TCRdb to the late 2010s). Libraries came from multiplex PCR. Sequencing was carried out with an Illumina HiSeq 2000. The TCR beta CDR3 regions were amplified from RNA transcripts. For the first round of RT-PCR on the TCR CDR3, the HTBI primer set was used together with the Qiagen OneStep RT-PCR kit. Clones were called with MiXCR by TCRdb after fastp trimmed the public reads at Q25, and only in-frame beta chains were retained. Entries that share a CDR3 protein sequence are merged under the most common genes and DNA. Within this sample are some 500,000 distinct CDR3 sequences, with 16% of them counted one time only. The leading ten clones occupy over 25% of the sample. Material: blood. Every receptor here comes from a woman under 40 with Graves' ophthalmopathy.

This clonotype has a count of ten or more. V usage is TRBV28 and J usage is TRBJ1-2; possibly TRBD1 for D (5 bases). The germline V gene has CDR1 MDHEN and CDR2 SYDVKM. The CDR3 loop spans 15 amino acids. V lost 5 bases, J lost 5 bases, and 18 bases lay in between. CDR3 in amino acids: CASSANHKGWYGYTF. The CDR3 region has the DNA TGTGCCAGCAGTGCAAACCACAAGGGGTGGTATGGCTACACCTTC.

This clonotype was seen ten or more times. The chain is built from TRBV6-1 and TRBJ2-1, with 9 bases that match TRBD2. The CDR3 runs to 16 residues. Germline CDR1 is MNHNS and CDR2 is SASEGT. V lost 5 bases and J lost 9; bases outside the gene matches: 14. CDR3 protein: CASSFLTSGRGLEQFF. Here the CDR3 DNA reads TGTGCCAGCAGTTTCTTGACTAGCGGAAGGGGGCTTGAGCAGTTCTTC.

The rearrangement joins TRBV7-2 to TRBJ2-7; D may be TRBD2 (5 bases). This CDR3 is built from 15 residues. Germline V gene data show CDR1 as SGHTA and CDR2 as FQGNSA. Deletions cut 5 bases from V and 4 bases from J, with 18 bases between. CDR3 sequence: CASSPSEGDTYEQYF. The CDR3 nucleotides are TGTGCCAGCAGCCCCTCTGAGGGTGATACTTACGAGCAGTACTTC. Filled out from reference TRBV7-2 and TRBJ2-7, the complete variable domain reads GAGVSQSPSNKVTEKGKDVELRCDPISGHTALYWYRQSLGQGLEFLIYFQGNSAPDKSGLPSDRFSAERTGGSVSTLTIQRTQQEDSAVYLCASSPSEGDTYEQYFGPGTRLTVT.

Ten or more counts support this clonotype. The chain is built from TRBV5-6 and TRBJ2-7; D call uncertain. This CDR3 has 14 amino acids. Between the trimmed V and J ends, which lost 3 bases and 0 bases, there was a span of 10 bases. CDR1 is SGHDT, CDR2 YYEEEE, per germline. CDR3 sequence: CASSWWHSSYEQYF. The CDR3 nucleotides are TGTGCCAGCAGCTGGTGGCATAGCTCCTACGAGCAGTACTTC.

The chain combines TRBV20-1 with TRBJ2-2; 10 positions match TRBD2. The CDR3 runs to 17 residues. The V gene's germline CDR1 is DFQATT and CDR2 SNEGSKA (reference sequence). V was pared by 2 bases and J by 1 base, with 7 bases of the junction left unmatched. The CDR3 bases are TGCAGTGCTAGATCCCTAGCGGGAGAAGTGAACACCGGGGAGCTGTTTTTT. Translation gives CSARSLAGEVNTGELFF.

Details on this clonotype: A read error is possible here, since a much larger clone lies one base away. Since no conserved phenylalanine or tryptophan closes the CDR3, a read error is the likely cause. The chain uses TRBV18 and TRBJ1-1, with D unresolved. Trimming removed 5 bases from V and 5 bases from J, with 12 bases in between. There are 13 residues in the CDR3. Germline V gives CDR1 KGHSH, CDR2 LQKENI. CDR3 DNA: TGTGCCAGCTCAGGACCCGCGGGGACTGAAGCTTTCCTT. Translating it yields CASSGPAGTEAFL.

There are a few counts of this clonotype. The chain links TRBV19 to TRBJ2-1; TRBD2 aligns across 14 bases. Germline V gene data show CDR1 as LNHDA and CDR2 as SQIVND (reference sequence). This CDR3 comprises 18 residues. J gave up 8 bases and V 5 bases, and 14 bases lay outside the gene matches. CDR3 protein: CASSPDGRTSGRSDEQFF. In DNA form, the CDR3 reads TGTGCCAGTAGTCCTGACGGAAGGACTAGCGGGAGGAGTGATGAGCAGTTCTTC. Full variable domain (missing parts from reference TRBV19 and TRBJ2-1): DGGITQSPKYLFRKEGQNVTLSCEQNLNHDAMYWYRQDPGQGLRLIYYSQIVNDFQKGDIAEGYSVSREKKESFPLTVTSAQKNPTAFYLCASSPDGRTSGRSDEQFFGPGTRLTVL.

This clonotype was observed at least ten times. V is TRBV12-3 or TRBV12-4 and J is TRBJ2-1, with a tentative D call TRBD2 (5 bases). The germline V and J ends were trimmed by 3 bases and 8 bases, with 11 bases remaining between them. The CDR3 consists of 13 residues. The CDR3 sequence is CASSFSGVDEQFF. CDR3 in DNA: TGTGCCAGCAGTTTTTCCGGGGTAGATGAGCAGTTCTTC.

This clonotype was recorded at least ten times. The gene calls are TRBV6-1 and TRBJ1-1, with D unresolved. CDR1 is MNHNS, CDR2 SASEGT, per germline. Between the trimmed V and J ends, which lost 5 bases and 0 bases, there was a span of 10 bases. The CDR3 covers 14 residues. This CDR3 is CASSYGTLNTEAFF. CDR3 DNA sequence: TGTGCCAGCAGTTACGGAACACTGAACACTGAAGCTTTCTTT.

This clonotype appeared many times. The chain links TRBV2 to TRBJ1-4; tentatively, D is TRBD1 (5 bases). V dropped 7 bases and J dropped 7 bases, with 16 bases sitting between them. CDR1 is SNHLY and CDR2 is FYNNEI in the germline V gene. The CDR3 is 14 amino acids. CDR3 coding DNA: TGTGCCAGCAATTTCGGTGGGGGTGGTGAAAAACTGTTTTTT. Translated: CASNFGGGGEKLFF.

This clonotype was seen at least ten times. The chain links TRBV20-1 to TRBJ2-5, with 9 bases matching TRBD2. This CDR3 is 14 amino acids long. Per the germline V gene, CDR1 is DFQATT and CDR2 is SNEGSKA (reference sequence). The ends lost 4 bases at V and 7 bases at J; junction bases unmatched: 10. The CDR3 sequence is CSATTRGRAGTQYF. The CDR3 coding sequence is TGCAGTGCTACGACCCGCGGGAGGGCGGGGACCCAGTACTTC.

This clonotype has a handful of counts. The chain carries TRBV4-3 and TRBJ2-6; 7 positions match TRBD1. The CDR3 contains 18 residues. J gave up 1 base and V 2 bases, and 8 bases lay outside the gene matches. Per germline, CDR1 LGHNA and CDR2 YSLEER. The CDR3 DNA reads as TGCGCCAGCAGCCAAACAGGGGCTCCAACATCTGGGGCCAACGTCCTGACTTTC. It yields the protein CASSQTGAPTSGANVLTF.

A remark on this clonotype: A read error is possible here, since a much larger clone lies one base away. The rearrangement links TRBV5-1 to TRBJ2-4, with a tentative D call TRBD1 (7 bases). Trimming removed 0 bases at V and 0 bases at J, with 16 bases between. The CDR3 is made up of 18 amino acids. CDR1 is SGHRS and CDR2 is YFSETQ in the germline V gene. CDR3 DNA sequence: TGCGCCAGCAGCTTGGCAGGGGCAGGGGGACTAGCCAAAAACATTCAGTACTTC. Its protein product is CASSLAGAGGLAKNIQYF. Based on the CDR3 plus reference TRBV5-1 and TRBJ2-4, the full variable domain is KAGVTQTPRYLIKTRGQQVTLSCSPISGHRSVSWYQQTPGQGLQFLFEYFSETQRNKGNFPGRFSGRQFSNSRSEMNVSTLELGDSALYLCASSLAGAGGLAKNIQYFGAGTRLSVL.

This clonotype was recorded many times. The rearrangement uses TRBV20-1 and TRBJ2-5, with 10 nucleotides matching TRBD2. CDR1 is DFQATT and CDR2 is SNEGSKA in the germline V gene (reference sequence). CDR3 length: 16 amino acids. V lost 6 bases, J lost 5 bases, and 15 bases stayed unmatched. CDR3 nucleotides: TGCAGTGCCCCGGCGGGGCTAGCGGGAGCAGACGAGACCCAGTACTTC. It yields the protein CSAPAGLAGADETQYF.

The CDR3 nucleotides are TGTGCCAGCAGTTTTGCGGGGGGGCCCGTGGATACGCAGTATTTT. Protein product: CASSFAGGPVDTQYF. V gene TRBV28 combines with J gene TRBJ2-3; TRBD2 matches at 9 bases. Germline V gene sequence: CDR1 MDHEN, CDR2 SYDVKM. This CDR3 spans 15 amino acids. J lost 6 bases, V lost 3 bases, and 7 bases had no gene match.

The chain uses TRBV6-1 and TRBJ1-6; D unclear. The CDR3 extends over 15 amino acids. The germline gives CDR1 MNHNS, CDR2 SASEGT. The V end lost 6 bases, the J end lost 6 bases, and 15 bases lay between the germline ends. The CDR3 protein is CASSAVPWGNSPLHF. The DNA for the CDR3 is TGTGCCAGCAGCGCTGTCCCTTGGGGTAATTCACCCCTCCACTTT.

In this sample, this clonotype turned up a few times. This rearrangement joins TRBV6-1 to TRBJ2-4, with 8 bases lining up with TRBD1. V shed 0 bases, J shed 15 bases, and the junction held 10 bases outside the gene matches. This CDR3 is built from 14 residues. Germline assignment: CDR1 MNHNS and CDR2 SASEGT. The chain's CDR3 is CASSEAPKDRVVYF. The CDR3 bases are TGTGCCAGCAGTGAAGCTCCAAAGGACAGGGTTGTGTACTTC.

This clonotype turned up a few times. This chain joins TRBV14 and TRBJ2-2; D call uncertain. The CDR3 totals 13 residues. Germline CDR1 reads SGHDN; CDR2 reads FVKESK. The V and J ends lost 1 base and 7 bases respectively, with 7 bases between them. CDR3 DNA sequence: TGTGCCAGCAGCCAAGCCCAGCGCGGGGAGCTGTTTTTT. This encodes CASSQAQRGELFF.

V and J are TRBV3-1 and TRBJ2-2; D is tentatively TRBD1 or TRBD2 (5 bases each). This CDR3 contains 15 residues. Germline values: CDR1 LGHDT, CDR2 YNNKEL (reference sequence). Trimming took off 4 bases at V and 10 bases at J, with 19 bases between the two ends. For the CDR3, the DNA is TGTGCCAGCAGCCCGGGCCCTTGGGGGTCCCTGGAGCTGTTTTTT. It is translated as CASSPGPWGSLELFF. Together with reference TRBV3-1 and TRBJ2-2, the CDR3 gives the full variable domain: DTAVSQTPKYLVTQMGNDKSIKCEQNLGHDTMYWYKQDSKKFLKIMFSYNNKELIINETVPNRFSPKSPDKAHLNLHINSLELGDSAVYFCASSPGPWGSLELFFGEGSRLTVL.

The CDR3 loop reads CASRLAGTGVKETQYF. The CDR3 nucleotides read TGTGCCAGCAGGTTGGCAGGGACAGGGGTGAAAGAGACCCAGTACTTC. The rearrangement joins TRBV28 to TRBJ2-5; 10 bases line up with TRBD1. J gave up 3 bases and V 6 bases, and 10 bases lay outside the gene matches. The CDR3 spans 16 residues. The germline CDR1 and CDR2 sequences are MDHEN and SYDVKM.

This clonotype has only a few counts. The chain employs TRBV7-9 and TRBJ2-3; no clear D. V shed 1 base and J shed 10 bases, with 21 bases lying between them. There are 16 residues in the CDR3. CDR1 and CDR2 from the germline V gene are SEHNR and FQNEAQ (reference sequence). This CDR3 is CASSLVHWVGPSAQYF. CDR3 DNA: TGTGCCAGCAGCTTAGTTCACTGGGTTGGGCCATCGGCGCAGTATTTT.

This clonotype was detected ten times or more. CDR3 amino acids: CASSWPTQEKLFF. CDR3 bases: TGTGCCAGCAGCTGGCCCACCCAAGAAAAACTGTTTTTT. The rearrangement joins TRBV7-2 to TRBJ1-4, with D hard to call. Trimming shortened V by 4 bases and J by 8 bases, and 11 bases separated the two germline ends. This CDR3 has 13 amino acids. The germline V gene encodes CDR1 SGHTA and CDR2 FQGNSA.

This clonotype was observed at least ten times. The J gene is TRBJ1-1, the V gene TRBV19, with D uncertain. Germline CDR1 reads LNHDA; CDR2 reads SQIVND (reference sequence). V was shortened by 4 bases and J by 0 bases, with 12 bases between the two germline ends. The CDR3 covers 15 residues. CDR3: CASSTHKGMNTEAFF. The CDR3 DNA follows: TGTGCCAGTAGTACTCACAAGGGAATGAACACTGAAGCTTTCTTT.

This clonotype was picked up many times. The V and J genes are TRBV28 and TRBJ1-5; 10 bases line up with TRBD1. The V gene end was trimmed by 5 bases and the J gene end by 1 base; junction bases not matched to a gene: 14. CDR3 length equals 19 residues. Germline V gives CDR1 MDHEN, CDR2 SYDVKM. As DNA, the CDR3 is TGTGCCAGCAGTGACCTCAGACAGGGGGCATTGGGCAGCAATCAGCCCCAGCATTTT. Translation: CASSDLRQGALGSNQPQHF. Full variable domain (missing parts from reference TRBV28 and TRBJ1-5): DVKVTQSSRYLVKRTGEKVFLECVQDMDHENMFWYRQDPGLGLRLIYFSYDVKMKEKGDIPEGYSVSREKKERFSLILESASTNQTSMYLCASSDLRQGALGSNQPQHFGDGTRLSIL.

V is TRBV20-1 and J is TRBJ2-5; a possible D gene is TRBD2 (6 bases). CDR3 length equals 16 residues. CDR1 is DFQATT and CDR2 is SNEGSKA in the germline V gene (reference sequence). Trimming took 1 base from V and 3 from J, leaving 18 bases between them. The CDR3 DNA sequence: TGCAGTGCTAGAGTCGTTGGGCTAGCGTTCGAAGAGACCCAGTACTTC. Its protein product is CSARVVGLAFEETQYF.

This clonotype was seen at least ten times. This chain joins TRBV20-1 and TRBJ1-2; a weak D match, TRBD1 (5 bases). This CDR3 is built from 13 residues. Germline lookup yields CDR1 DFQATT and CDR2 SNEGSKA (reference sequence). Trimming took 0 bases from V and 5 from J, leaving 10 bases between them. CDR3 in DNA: TGCAGTGCTAGAGATGACAGTGGGTATGGCTACACCTTC. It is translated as CSARDDSGYGYTF.

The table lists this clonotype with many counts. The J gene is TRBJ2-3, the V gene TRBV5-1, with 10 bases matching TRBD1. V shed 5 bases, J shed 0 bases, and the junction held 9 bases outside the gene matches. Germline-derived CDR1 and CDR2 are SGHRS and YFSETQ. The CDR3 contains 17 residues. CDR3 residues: CASSRRTGGTSTDTQYF. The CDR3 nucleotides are TGCGCCAGCAGTCGACGGACAGGGGGGACTAGCACAGATACGCAGTATTTT.

The CDR3 loop reads CASTSPPASGRVGGSINEQFF. The CDR3, as DNA: TGTGCCAGCACCTCCCCTCCGGCTAGCGGGAGGGTGGGTGGGTCGATCAATGAGCAGTTCTTC. The rearrangement joins TRBV28 to TRBJ2-1; 12 bases are shared with TRBD2. Trimming removed 7 bases from V and 6 bases from J; junction bases left unmatched: 25. The CDR3 loop spans 21 amino acids. Per the germline V gene, CDR1 is MDHEN and CDR2 is SYDVKM. The full variable domain, in which reference TRBV28 and TRBJ2-1 provide the parts outside the CDR3, is DVKVTQSSRYLVKRTGEKVFLECVQDMDHENMFWYRQDPGLGLRLIYFSYDVKMKEKGDIPEGYSVSREKKERFSLILESASTNQTSMYLCASTSPPASGRVGGSINEQFFGPGTRLTVL.

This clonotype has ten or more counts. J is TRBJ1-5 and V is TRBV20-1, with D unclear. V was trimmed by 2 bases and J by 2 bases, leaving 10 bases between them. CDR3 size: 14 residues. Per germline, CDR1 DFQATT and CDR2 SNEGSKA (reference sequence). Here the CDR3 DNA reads TGCAGTGCTAGATGGGGAAATGGCAATCAGCCCCAGCATTTT. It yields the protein CSARWGNGNQPQHF.

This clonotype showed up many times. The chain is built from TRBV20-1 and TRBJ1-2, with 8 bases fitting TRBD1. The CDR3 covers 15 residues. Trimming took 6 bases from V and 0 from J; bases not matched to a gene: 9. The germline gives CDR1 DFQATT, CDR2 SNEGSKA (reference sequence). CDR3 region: CSAHRQGTPNYGYTF. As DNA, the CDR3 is TGCAGTGCACATCGACAGGGGACACCTAACTATGGCTACACCTTC.

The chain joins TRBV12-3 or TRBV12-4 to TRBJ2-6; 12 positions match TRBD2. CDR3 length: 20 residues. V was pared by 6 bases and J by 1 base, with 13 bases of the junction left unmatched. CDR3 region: CASRPPSGRAVKSGANVLTF. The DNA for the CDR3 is TGTGCCAGCAGACCACCTAGCGGGAGGGCCGTGAAATCTGGGGCCAACGTCCTGACTTTC.

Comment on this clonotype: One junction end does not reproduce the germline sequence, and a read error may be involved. CDR3 residues: CASSVETGGYNEQFF. The CDR3, as DNA: TGTGCCAGTAGTGTAGAAACAGGGGGCTACAATGAGCAGTTCTTC. The chain uses TRBV19 and TRBJ2-1; TRBD1 matches 8 bases. The CDR3 contains 15 residues. Germline lookup yields CDR1 LNHDA and CDR2 SQIVND (reference sequence).